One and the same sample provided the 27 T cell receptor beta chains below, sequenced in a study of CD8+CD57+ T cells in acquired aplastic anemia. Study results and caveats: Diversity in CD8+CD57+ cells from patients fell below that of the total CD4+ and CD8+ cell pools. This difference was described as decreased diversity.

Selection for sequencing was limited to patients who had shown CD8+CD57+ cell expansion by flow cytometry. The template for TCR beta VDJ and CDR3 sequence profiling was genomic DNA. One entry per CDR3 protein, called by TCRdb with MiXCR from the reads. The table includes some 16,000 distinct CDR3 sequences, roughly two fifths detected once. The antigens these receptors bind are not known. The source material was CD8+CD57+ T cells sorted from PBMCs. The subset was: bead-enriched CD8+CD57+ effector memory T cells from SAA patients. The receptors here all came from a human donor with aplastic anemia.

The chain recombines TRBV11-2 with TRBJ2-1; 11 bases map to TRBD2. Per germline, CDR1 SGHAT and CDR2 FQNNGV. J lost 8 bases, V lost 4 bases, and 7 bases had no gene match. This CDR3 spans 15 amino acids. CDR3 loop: CASSSLAGERYEQFF. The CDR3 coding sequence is TGTGCCAGCAGCTCACTAGCGGGAGAGAGGTATGAGCAGTTCTTC.

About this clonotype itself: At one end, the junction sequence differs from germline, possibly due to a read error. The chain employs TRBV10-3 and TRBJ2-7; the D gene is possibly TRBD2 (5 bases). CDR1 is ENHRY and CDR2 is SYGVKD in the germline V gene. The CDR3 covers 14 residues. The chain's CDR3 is CASSFGVGAYEQYF. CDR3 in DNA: TGTGCCAGCAGTTTCGGGGTGGGAGCCTACGAGCAGTACTTC.

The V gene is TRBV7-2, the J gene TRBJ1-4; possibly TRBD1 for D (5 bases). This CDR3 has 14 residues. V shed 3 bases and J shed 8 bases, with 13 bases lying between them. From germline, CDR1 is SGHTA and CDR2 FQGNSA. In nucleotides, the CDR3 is TGTGCCAGCAGCTTGGCGGGACCGAAGGAAAAACTGTTTTTT. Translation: CASSLAGPKEKLFF.

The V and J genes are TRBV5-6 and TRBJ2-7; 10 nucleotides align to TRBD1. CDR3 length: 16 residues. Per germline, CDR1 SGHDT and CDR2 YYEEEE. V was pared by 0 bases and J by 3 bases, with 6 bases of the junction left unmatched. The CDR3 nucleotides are TGTGCCAGCAGCTTGGGGGGGACAGGGGCCTTCTACGAGCAGTACTTC. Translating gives CASSLGGTGAFYEQYF. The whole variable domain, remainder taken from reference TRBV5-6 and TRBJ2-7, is DAGVTQSPTHLIKTRGQQVTLRCSPKSGHDTVSWYQQALGQGPQFIFQYYEEEERQRGNFPDRFSGHQFPNYSSELNVNALLLGDSALYLCASSLGGTGAFYEQYFGPGTRLTVT.

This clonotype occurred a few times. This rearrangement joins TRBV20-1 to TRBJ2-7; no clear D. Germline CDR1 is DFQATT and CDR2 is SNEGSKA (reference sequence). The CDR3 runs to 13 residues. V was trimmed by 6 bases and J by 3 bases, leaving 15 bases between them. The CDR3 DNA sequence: TGCAGTGCCGAGTTTGCCAGAGACTACGAGCAGTACTTC. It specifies CSAEFARDYEQYF.

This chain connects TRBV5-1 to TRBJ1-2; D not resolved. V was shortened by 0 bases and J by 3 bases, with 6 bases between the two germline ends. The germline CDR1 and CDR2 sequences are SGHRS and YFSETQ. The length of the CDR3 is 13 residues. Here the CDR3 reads CASSLDSHYGYTF. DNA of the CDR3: TGCGCCAGCAGCTTGGATTCGCACTATGGCTACACCTTC.

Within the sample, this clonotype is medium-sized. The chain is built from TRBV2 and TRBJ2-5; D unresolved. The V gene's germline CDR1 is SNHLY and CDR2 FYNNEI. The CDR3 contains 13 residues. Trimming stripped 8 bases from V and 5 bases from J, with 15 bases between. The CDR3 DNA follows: TGTGCCAGCCGCCTTTGGCCAAGGGAGACCCAGTACTTC. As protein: CASRLWPRETQYF.

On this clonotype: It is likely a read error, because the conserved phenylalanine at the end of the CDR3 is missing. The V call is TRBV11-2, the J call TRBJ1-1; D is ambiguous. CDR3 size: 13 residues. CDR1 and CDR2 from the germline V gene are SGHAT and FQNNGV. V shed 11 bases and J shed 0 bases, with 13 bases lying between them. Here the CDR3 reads CAGRALMNTEAFL. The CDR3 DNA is TGTGCCGGGCGGGCGTTAATGAACACTGAAGCTTTCCTT.

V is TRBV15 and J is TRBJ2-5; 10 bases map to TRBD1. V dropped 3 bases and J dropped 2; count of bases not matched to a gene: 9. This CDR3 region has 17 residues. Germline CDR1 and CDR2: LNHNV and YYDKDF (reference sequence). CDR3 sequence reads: CATSSSRSGQGQETQYF. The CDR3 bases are TGTGCCACCAGCAGCTCCAGGTCGGGACAGGGGCAAGAGACCCAGTACTTC.

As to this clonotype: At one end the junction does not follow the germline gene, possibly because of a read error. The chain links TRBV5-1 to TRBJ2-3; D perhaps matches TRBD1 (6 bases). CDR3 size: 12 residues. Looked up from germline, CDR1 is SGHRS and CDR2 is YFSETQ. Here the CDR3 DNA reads TGCGCCAACAGCGGACAGACAGATACGCAGTATTTT. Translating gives CANSGQTDTQYF.

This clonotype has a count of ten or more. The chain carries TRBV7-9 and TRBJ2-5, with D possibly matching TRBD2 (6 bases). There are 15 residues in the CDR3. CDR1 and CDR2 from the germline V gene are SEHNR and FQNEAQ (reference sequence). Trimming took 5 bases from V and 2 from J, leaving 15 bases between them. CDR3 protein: CASSPKVGGQETQYF. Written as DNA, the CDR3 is TGTGCCAGCAGCCCTAAAGTGGGGGGACAAGAGACCCAGTACTTC.

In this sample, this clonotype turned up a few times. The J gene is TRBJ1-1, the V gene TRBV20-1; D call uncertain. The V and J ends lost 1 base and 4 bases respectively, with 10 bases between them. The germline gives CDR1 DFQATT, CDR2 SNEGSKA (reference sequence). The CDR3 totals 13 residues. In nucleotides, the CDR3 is TGCAGTGCTAGAGTTCTGGTAGGCACTGAAGCTTTCTTT. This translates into CSARVLVGTEAFF.

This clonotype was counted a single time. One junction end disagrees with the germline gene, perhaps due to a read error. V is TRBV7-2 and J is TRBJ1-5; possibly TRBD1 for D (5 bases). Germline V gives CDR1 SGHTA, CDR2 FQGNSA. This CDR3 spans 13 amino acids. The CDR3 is CAGSLDRNQPQHF. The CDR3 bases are TGTGCCGGCAGCTTAGACAGAAATCAGCCCCAGCATTTT.

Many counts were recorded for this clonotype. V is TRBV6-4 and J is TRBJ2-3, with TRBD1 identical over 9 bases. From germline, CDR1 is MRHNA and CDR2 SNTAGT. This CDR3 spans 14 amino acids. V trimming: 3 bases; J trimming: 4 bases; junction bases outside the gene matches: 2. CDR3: CASSEDRGADTQYF. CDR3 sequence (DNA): TGTGCCAGCAGTGAAGACAGGGGGGCAGATACGCAGTATTTT.

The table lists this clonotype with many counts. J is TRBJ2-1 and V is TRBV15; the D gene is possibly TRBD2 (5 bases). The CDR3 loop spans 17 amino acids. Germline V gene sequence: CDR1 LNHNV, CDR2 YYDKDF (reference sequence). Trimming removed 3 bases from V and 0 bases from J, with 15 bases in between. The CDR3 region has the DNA TGTGCCACCAGCAGCGTCACTAGTCAGAGCTCCTACAATGAGCAGTTCTTC. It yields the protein CATSSVTSQSSYNEQFF.

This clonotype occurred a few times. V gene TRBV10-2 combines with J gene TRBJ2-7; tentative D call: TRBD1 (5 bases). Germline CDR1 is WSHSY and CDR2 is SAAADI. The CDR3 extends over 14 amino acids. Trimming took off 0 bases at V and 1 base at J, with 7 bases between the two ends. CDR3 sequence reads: CASSESTVSYEQYV. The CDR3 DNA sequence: TGCGCCAGCAGTGAGTCGACAGTATCCTACGAGCAGTACGTC.

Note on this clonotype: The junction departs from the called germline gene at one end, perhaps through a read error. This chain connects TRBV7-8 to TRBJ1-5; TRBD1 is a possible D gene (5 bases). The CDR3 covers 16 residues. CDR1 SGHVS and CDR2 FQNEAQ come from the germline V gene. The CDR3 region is CASGLGVGRTGTPQHF. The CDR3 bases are TGTGCCAGCGGCTTAGGCGTGGGTAGAACGGGGACGCCCCAGCATTTT.

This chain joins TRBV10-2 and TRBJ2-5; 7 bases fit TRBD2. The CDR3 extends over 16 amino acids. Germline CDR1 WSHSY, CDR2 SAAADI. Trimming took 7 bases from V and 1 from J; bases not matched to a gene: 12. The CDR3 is CASKPTPGGGQETQYF. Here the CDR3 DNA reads TGCGCCAGCAAACCCACTCCTGGCGGGGGCCAAGAGACCCAGTACTTC.

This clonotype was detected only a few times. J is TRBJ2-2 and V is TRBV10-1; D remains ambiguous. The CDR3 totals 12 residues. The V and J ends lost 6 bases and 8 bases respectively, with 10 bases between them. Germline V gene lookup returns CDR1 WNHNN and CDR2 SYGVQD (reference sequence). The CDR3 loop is CASSAETGELFF. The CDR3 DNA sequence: TGCGCCAGCAGCGCAGAGACAGGGGAGCTGTTTTTT.

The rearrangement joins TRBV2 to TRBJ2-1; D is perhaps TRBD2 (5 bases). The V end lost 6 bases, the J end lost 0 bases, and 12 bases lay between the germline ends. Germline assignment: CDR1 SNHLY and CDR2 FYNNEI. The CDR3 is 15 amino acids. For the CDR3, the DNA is TGTGCCAGCAGCGTAGAGGGCATCTCCTACAATGAGCAGTTCTTC. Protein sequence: CASSVEGISYNEQFF.

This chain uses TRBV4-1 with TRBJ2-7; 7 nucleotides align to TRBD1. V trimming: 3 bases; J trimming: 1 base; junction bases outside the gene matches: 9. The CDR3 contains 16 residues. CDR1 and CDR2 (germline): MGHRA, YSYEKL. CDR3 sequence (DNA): TGCGCCAGCAGCCATCCAGGGACAGTTGAATCCTACGAGCAGTACTTC. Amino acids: CASSHPGTVESYEQYF.

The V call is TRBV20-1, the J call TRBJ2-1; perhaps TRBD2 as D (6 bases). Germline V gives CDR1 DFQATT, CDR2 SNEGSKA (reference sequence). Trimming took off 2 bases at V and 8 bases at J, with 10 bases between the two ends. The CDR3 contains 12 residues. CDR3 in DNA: TGCAGTGCTAGACTAGCGCTCGATGAGCAGTTCTTC. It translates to CSARLALDEQFF.

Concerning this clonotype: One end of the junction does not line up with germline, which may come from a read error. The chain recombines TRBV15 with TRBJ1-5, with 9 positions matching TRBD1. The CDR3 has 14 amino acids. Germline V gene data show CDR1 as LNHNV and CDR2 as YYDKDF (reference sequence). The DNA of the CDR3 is TGTGCCACCAGCCTGGACAGGGGCAACCAGCCCCAGCATTTT. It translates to CATSLDRGNQPQHF.

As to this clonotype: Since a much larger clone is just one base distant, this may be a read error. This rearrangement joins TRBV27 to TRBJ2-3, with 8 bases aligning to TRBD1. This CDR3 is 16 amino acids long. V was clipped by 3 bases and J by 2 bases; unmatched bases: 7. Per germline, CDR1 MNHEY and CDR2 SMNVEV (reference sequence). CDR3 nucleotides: TGTGCCAGCAGTTTCGTTAGGGGACAGGCCACAGATACGCAGTATTTT. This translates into CASSFVRGQATDTQYF.

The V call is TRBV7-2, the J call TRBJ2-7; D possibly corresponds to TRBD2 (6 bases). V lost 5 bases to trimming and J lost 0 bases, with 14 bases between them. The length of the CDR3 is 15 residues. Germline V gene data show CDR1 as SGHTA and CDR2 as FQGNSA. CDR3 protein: CASSMGGLNSYEQYF. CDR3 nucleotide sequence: TGTGCCAGCAGCATGGGGGGACTTAACTCCTACGAGCAGTACTTC.

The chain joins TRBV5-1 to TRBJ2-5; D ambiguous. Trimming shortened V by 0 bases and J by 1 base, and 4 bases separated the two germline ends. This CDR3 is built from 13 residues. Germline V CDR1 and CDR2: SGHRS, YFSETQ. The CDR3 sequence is CASSLGPQETQYF. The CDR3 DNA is TGCGCCAGCAGCTTGGGTCCCCAAGAGACCCAGTACTTC. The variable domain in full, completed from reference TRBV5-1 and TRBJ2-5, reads KAGVTQTPRYLIKTRGQQVTLSCSPISGHRSVSWYQQTPGQGLQFLFEYFSETQRNKGNFPGRFSGRQFSNSRSEMNVSTLELGDSALYLCASSLGPQETQYFGPGTRLLVL.

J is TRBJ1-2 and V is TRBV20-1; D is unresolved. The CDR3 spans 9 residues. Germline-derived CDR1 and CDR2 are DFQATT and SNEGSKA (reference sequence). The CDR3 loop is CRPPYGYTF. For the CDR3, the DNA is TGCAGGCCTCCCTATGGCTACACCTTC.